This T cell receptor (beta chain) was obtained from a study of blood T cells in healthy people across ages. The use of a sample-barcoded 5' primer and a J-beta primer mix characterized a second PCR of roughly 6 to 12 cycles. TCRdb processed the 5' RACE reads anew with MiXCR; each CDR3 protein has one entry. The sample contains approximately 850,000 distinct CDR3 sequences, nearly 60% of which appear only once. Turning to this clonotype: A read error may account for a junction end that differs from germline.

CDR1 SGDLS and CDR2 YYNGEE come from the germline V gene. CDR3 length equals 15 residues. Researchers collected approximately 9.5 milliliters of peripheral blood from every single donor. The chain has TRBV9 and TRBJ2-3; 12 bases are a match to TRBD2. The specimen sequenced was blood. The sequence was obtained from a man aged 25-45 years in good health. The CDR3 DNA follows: TGTGCCAGCAGCGTTCTGACTAGCGGGAGAGATATGCAGTATTTT. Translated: CASSVLTSGRDMQYF.